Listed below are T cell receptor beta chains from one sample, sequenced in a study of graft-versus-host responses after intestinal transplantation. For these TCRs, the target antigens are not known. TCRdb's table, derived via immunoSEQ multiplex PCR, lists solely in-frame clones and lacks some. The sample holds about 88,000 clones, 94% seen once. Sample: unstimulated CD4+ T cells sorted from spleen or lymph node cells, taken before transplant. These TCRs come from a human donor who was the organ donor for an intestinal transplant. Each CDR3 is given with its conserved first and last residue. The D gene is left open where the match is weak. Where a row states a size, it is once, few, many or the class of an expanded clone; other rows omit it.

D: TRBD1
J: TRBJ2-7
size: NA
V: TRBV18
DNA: TGTGCCAGCTCACCACCAGGACAGGTCTACGAGCAGTACTTC
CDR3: CASSPPGQVYEQYF

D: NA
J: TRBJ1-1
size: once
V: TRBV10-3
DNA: TGTGCCAGCCAAACAACGGACACCCAGAACACTGAAGCTTTCTTT
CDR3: CASQTTDTQNTEAFF

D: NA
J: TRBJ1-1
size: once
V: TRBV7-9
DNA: TGTGCCAGCAGCGGTTATATCGAAGCTTTCTTT
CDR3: CASSGYIEAFF

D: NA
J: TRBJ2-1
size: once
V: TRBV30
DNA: TGTGCCTGGAGTATGACACCGAGCTCCTACAATGAGCAGTTCTTC
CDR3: CAWSMTPSSYNEQFF

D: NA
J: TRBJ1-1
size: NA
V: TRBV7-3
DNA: TGTGCCAGCAGCTTAACAGGGCCGAACACTGAAGCTTTCTTT
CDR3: CASSLTGPNTEAFF

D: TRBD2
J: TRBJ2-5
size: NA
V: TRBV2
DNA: TGTGCCAGCAGCGAAGATAGCGGGGCGGGGACCCAGTACTTC
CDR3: CASSEDSGAGTQYF

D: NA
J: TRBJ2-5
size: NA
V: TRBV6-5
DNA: TGTGCCAGCAGTCGAAACAGGGCAGAGACCCAGTACTTC
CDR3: CASSRNRAETQYF

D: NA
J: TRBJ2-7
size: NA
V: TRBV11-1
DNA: TGTGCCAGCAGCCAGACCTACTACGAGCAGTACTTC
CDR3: CASSQTYYEQYF

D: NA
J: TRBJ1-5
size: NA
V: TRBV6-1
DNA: TGTGCCAGCAGACCGGGGCTCGGGCGCCAGCATTTT
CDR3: CASRPGLGRQHF

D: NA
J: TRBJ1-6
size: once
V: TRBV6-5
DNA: TGTGCCAGCAGTGAACAGGGCCATTCACCCCTCCACTTT
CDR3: CASSEQGHSPLHF

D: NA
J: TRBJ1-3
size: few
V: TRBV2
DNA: TGTGCCAGCAGGGGAGGTAGCTCTGGAAACACCATATATTTT
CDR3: CASRGGSSGNTIYF

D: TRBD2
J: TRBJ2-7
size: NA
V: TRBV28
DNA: TGTGCCAGCAGCCACCCGGGAGGAGAGCAGTACTTC
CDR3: CASSHPGGEQYF

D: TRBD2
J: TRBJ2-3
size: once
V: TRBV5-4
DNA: TGTGCCAGCAGCGGTAGCGGGGATCCCACAGATACGCAGTATTTT
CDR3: CASSGSGDPTDTQYF

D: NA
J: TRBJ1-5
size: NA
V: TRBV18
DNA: TGTGCCAGCTCAACCGGCGGACCGATAGCCCAGCATTTT
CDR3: CASSTGGPIAQHF

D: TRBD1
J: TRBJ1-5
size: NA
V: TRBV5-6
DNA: TGTGCCAGCAGCCTTACGACAGGGGCTAGCAATCAGCCCCAGCATTTT
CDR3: CASSLTTGASNQPQHF

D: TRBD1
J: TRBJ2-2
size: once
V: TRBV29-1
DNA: TGCAGCGTTCCGGACAGGAGGAACACCGGGGAGCTGTTTTTT
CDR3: CSVPDRRNTGELFF

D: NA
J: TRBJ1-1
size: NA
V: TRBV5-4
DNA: TGTGCCAGCAGCTACGGGACCGCCAAACCTGAAGCTTTCTTT
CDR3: CASSYGTAKPEAFF

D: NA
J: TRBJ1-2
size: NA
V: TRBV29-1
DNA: TGCAGCGTTGAACATAACTATGGCTACACCTTC
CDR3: CSVEHNYGYTF

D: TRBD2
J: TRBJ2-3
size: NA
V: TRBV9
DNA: TGTGCCAGCAGCCGGGGGGTCACAGCCACAGATACGCAGTATTTT
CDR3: CASSRGVTATDTQYF

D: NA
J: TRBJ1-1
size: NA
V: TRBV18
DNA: TGTGCCAGCTCACAATCACGGGCAGGAGCAAACACTGAAGCTTTCTTT
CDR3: CASSQSRAGANTEAFF

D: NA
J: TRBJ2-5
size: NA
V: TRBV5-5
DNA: TGTGCCAGCAGCTCCACCTACTGGGGCGTCCGGGAGACCCAGTACTTC
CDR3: CASSSTYWGVRETQYF

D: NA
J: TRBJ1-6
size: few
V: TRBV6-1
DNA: TGTGCCAGCAGTGAAGCCGGGGTCGGTAGGTCACCCCTCCACTTT
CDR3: CASSEAGVGRSPLHF

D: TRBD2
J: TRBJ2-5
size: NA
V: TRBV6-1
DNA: TGTGCCAGCAGTCGGGGGGAGGGAGAGACCCAGTACTTC
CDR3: CASSRGEGETQYF

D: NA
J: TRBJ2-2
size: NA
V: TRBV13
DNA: TGTGCCAGCAGCGGGTCGAGAGAAGGAATGGGACTGCGCACCGGGGAGCTGTTTTTT
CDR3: CASSGSREGMGLRTGELFF

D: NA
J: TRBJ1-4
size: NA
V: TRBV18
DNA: TGTGCCAGCTCACCATCCGCAGAAGCCGATGAAAAACTGTTTTTT
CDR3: CASSPSAEADEKLFF

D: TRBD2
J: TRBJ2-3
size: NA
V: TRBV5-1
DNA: TGCGCCAGCAGCTTCGGGTATAGCGGGGGGGCCGCAGATACGCAGTATTTT
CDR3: CASSFGYSGGAADTQYF

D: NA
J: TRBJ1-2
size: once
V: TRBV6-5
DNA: TGTGCCACCGACCCCGGGGGCAGTTATGGCTACACCTTC
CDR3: CATDPGGSYGYTF

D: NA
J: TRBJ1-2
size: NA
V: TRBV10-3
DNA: TGTGCCATCAGACAACAGGGAGGATACAACTATGGCTACACCTTC
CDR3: CAIRQQGGYNYGYTF

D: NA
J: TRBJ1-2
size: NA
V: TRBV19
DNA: TGTGCCAGTAGTATCTGGGCAGGGTTCGACTATGGCTACACCTTC
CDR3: CASSIWAGFDYGYTF

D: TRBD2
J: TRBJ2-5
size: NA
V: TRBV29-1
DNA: TGCAGCGTTGAAGTGGTAGCGGGGGGCCGGGGAGAGACCCAGTACTTC
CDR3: CSVEVVAGGRGETQYF

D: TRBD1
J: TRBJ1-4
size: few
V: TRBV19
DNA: TGTGCCAGTAGTCTGGGGACAGGAGCGAATGAAAAACTGTTTTTT
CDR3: CASSLGTGANEKLFF

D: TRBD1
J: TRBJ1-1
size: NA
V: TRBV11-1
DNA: TGTGCCAGCAGCTTAAGTGTGCAGGGGGGAGTATTCTTT
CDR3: CASSLSVQGGVFF

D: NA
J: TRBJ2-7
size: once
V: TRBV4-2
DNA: TGTGCCAGCAGCTTCACTAGAGATTTGCAGTACTTC
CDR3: CASSFTRDLQYF

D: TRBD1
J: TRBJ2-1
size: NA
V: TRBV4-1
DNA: TGCGCCAGCAGCCCAAGGGGGCAGGGGGCAAGTGAGCAGTTCTTC
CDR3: CASSPRGQGASEQFF

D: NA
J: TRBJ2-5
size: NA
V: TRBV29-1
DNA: TGCAGCGTTGATTTCGCGGCGGAGACCCAGTACTTC
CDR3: CSVDFAAETQYF

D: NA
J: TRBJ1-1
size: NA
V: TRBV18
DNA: TGTGCCAGCTCGCCCAGTATGAACACTGAAGCTTTCTTT
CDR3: CASSPSMNTEAFF

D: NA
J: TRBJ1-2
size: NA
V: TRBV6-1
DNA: TGTGCCAGCCAGGAAGGGGGGGGCTATGGCTACACCTTC
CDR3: CASQEGGGYGYTF

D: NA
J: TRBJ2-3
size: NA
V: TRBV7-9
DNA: TGTGCCAGCAGCGTAGGGGGGAACACAGATACGCAGTATTTT
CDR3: CASSVGGNTDTQYF

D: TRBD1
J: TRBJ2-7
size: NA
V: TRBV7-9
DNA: TGTGCCAGCAGCTTAGAGGCAGGGGGCTACGAGCAGTACTTC
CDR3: CASSLEAGGYEQYF

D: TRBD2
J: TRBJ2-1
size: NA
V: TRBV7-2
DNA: TGTGCCAGCAGCTTAGGGTCGGGGGGGCCGTGGACAATACAGTTCTTC
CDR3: CASSLGSGGPWTIQFF

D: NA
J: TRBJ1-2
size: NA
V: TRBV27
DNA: TGTGCCAGCAGGCCTCGTCCTAACTATGGCTACACCTTC
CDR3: CASRPRPNYGYTF

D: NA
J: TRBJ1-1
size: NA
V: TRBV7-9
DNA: TGTGCCAGCAGCTTGCAGGGAAGTGTGAACACTGAAGCTTTCTTT
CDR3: CASSLQGSVNTEAFF

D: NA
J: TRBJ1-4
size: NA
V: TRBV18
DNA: TGTGCCAGCTCACCAGCAGGGAAAGCAACTAATGAAAAACTGTTTTTT
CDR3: CASSPAGKATNEKLFF

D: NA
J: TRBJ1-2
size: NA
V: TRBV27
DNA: TGTGCCAGCAGTTTACTTCCAGGGCGCTATGGCTACACCTTC
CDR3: CASSLLPGRYGYTF

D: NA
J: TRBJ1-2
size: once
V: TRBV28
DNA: TGTGCCAGCAGTCGTGGCAGTAACTATGGCTACACCTTC
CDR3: CASSRGSNYGYTF

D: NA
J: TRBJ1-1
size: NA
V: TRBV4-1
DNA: TGCGCCAGCAGCCAGGAGGCAGCCCATCTGAACACTGAAGCTTTCTTT
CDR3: CASSQEAAHLNTEAFF

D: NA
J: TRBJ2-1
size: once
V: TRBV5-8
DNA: TGTGCCAGCAGCTCAGGGGTTTATAATGAGCAGTTCTTC
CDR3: CASSSGVYNEQFF

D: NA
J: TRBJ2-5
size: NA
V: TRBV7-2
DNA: TGTGCCAGCAGCTTAAAGGACGGGGTGGTGACCCAGTACTTC
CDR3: CASSLKDGVVTQYF

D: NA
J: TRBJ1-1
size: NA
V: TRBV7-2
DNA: TGTGCCAGCAGCTTAGCGTGGGGAAACAAGTTATTATCCGCTGAAGCTTTCTTT
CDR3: CASSLAWGNKLLSAEAFF

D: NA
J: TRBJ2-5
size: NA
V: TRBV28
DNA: TGTGCCAGCAGCTCCCCGGCGGCGACCCAGTACTTC
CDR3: CASSSPAATQYF

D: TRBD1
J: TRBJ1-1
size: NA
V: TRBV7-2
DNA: TGTGCCAGCAGCTTAGGTCAGGGGGGGACTGGTACTGAAGCTTTCTTT
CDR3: CASSLGQGGTGTEAFF

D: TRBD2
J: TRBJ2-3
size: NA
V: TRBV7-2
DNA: TGTGCCAGCAGCTCTAGCGGGGGGTTCTCAGATACGCAGTATTTT
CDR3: CASSSSGGFSDTQYF

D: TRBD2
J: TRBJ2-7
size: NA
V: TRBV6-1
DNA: TGTGCCAGCTTGAGGCGGGGGGCAGTCTACGAGCAGTACTTC
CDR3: CASLRRGAVYEQYF

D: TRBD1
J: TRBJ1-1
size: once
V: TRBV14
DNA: TGTGCCAGCAGCCAGGAGGGGGCCGGCACTGAAGCTTTCTTT
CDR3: CASSQEGAGTEAFF

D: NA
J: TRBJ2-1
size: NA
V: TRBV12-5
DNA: TGTGCTAGTGGTTTGAGACTGTCCTACAATGAGCAGTTCTTC
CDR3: CASGLRLSYNEQFF

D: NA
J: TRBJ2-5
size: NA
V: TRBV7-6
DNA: TGTGCCAGCAGCCCCGGCGCGACCCAAGAGACCCAGTACTTC
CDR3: CASSPGATQETQYF

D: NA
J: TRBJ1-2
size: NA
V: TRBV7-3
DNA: TGTGCCAGCAGCTTACAATATGGCTACACCTTC
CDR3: CASSLQYGYTF

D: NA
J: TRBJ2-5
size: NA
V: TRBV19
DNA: TGTGCCAGTAGTACGACGAGTCCGGAGACCCAGTACTTC
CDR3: CASSTTSPETQYF